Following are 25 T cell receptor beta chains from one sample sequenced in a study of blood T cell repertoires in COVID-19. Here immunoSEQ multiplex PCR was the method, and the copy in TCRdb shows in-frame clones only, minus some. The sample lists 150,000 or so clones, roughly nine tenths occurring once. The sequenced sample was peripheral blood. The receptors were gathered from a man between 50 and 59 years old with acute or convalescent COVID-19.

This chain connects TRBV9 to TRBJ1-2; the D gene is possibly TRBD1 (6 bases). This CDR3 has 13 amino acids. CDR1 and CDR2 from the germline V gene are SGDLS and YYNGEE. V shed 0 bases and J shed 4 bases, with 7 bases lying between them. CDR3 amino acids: CASSVGRGYGYTF. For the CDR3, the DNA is TGTGCCAGCAGCGTAGGCAGGGGCTATGGCTACACCTTC. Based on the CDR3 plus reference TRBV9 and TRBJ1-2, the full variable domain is DSGVTQTPKHLITATGQRVTLRCSPRSGDLSVYWYQQSLDQGLQFLIQYYNGEERAKGNILERFSAQQFPDLHSELNLSSLELGDSALYFCASSVGRGYGYTFGSGTRLTVV.

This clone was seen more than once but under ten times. The CDR3 protein is CASSPLAGDVHEQYF. The CDR3 region has the DNA TGTGCCAGCAGTCCCCTGGCGGGAGATGTCCACGAGCAGTACTTC. The rearrangement links TRBV6-2 or TRBV6-3 to TRBJ2-7; 7 bases agree with TRBD2. Trimming cost V 5 bases and J 5 bases; bases outside gene matches: 12. From germline, CDR1 is MNHEY and CDR2 SVGEGT. This CDR3 has 15 amino acids.

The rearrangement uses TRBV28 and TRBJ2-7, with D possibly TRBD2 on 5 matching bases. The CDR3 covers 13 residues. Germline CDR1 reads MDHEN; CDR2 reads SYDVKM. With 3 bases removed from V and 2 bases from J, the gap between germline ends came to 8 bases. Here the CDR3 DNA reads TGTGCCAGCAGTTTTACTAGTACCTACGAGCAGTACTTC. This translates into CASSFTSTYEQYF.

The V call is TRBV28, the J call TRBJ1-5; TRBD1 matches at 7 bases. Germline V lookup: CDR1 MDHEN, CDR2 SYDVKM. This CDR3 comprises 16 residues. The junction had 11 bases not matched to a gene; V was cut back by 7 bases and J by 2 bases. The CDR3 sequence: CASTNPGQVGNQPQHF. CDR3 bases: TGTGCCAGCACTAACCCCGGACAGGTGGGCAATCAGCCCCAGCATTTT.

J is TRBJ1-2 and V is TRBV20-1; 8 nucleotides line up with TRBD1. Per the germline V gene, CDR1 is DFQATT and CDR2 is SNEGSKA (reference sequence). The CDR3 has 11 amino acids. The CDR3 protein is CSTGGLDGYTF. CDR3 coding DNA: TGCAGCACAGGGGGTTTAGATGGCTACACCTTC.

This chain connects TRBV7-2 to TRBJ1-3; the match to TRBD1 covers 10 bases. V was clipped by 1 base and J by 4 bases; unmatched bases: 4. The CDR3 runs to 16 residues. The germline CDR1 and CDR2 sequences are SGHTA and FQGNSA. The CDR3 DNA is TGTGCCAGCAGCTTAGTGGGGGGACAGGGGGGAAACACCATATATTTT. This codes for CASSLVGGQGGNTIYF.

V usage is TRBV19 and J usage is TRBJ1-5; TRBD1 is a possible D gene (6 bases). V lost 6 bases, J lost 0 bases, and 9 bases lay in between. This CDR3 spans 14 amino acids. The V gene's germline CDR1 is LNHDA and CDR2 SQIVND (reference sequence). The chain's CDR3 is CASRQGYSNQPQHF. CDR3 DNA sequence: TGTGCCAGTAGACAGGGCTATAGCAATCAGCCCCAGCATTTT.

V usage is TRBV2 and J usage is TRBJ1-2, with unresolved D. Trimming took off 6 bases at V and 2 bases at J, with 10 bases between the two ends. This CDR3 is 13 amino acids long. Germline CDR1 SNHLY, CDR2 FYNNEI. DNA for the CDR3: TGTGCCAGCAGCCAACTGCTCAACTATGGCTACACCTTC. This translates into CASSQLLNYGYTF. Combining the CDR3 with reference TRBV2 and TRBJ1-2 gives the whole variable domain EPEVTQTPSHQVTQMGQEVILRCVPISNHLYFYWYRQILGQKVEFLVSFYNNEISEKSEIFDDQFSVERPDGSNFTLKIRSTKLEDSAMYFCASSQLLNYGYTFGSGTRLTVV.

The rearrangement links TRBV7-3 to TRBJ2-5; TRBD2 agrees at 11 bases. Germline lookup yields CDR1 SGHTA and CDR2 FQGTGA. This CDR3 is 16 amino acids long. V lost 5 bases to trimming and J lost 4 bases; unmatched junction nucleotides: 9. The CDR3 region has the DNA TGTGCCAGCAGCGCACGAACTAGCGGGGGAGGAGAGACCCAGTACTTC. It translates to CASSARTSGGGETQYF.

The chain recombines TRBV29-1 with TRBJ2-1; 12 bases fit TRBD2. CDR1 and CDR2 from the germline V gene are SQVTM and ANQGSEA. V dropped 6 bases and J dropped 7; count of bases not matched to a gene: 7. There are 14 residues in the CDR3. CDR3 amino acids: CSVILAGGGNEQFF. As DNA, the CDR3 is TGCAGCGTCATACTAGCGGGGGGTGGGAATGAGCAGTTCTTC.

As DNA, the CDR3 is TGCGCCAGCCCGACAGGGTTTCAGCCCCAGCATTTT. It yields the protein CASPTGFQPQHF. The rearrangement joins TRBV10-1 to TRBJ1-5; TRBD1 agrees at 7 bases. The junction had 4 bases not matched to a gene; V was cut back by 8 bases and J by 6 bases. This CDR3 is 12 amino acids long. Germline loops: CDR1 WNHNN, CDR2 SYGVQD (reference sequence).

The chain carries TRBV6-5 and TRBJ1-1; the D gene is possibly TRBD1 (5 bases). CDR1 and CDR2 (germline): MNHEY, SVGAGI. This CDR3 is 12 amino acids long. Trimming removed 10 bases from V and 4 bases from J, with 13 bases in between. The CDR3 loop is CATRTGGTEAFF. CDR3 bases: TGTGCCACGAGAACCGGGGGCACTGAAGCTTTCTTT.

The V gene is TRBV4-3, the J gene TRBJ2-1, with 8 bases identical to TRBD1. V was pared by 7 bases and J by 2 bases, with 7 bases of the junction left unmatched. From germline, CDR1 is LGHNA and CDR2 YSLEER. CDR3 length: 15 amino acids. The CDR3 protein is CASNRNRGAYNEQFF. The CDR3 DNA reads TGCGCCAGCAACCGGAACAGGGGGGCCTACAATGAGCAGTTCTTC.

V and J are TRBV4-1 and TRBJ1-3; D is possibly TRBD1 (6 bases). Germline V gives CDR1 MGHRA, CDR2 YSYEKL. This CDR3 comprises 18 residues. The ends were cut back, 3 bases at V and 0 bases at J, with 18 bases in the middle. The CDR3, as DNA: TGCGCCAGCAGCCACCTACTGAAACAGGGAATCTCTGGAAACACCATATATTTT. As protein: CASSHLLKQGISGNTIYF.

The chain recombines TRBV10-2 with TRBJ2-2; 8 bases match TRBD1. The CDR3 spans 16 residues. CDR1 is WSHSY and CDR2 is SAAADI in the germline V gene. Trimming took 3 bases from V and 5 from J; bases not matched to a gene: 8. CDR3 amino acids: CASSEYSRGRTGELFF. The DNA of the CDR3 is TGCGCCAGCAGTGAATATTCCAGGGGGCGTACCGGGGAGCTGTTTTTT.

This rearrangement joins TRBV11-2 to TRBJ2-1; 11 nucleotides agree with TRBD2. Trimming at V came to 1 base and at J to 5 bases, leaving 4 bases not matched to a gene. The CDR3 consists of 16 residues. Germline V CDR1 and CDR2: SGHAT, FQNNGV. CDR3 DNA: TGTGCCAGCAGCTTAGGGCTAGCGGGGGGTAACAATGAGCAGTTCTTC. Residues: CASSLGLAGGNNEQFF.

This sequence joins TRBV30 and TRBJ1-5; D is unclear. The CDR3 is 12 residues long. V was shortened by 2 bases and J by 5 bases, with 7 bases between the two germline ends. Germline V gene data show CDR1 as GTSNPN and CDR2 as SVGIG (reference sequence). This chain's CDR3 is CAWSRGYQPQHF. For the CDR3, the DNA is TGTGCCTGGAGTAGAGGTTATCAGCCCCAGCATTTT.

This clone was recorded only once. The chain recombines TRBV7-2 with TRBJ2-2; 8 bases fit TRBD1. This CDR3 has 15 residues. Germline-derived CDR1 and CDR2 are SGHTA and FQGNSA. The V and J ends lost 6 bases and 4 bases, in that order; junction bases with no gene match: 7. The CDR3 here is CASRPKTGGTGELFF. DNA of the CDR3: TGTGCCAGCAGACCTAAAACAGGGGGCACCGGGGAGCTGTTTTTT.

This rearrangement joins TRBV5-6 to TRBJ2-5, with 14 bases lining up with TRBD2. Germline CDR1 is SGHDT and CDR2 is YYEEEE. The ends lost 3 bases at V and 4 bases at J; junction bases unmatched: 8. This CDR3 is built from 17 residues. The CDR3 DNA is TGTGCCAGCAGCTCATTCGGGACTAGCGGGAGTGGAGAGACCCAGTACTTC. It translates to CASSSFGTSGSGETQYF.

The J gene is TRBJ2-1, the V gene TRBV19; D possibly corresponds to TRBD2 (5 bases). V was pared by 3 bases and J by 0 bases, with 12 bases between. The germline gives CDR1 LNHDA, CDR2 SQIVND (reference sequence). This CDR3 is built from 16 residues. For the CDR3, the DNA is TGTGCCAGTAGTATCCCTCGGGGTAGCTCCTACAATGAGCAGTTCTTC. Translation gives CASSIPRGSSYNEQFF.

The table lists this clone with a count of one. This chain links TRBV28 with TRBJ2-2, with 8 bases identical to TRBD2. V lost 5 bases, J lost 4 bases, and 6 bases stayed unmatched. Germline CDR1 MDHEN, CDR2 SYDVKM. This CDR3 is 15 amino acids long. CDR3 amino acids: CASSPSGSVTGELFF. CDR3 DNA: TGTGCCAGCAGTCCAAGCGGGAGCGTCACCGGGGAGCTGTTTTTT.

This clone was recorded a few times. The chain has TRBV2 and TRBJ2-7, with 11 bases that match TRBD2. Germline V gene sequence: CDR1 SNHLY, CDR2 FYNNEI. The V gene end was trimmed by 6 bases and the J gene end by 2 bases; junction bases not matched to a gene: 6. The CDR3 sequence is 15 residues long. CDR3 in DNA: TGTGCCAGCAGCCAAGGACTAGCGGGTACCTACGAGCAGTACTTC. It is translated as CASSQGLAGTYEQYF.

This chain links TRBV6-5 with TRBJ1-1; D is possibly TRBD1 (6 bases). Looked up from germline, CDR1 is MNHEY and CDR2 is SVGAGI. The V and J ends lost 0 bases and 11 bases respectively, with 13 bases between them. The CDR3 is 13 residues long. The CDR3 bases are TGTGCCAGCAGTTACTCGATACAGGGTAGGGCTTTCTTT. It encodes CASSYSIQGRAFF.

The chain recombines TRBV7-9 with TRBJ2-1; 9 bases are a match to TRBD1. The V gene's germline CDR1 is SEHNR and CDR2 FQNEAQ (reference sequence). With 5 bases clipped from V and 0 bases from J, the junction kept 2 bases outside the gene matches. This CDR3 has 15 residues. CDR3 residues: CASSPQGASYNEQFF. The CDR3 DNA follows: TGTGCCAGCAGCCCACAGGGGGCCTCCTACAATGAGCAGTTCTTC.

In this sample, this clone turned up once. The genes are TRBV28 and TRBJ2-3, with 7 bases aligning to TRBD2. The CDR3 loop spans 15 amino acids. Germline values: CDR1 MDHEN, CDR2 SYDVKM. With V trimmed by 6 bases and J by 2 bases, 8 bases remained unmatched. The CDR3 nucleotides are TGTGCCAGCAGGAAGGGACTACCCTACACAGATACGCAGTATTTT. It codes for CASRKGLPYTDTQYF.